This paragraph covers one T cell receptor (beta chain) sequence. Original methodology: Counts of nucleated cells, estimated from reference gene primer amplification, were obtained. Profiled with immunoSEQ multiplex PCR; TCRdb holds only in-frame clones, not every one. The DNA was the basis for D and trimming; V, J and clone size are from that table. In the table there are approximately 270,000 clones, 80% to 90% of which are singletons. The data were obtained in a study of blood T cell repertoires in COVID-19. From germline, CDR1 is MNHEY and CDR2 SVGAGI. This CDR3 spans 14 amino acids. V lost 4 bases to trimming and J lost 11 bases; unmatched junction nucleotides: 13.

This receptor was taken from a woman in her 70s with acute or convalescent COVID-19. Sequenced input: peripheral blood. The chain employs TRBV6-5 and TRBJ1-2, with 7 bases lining up with TRBD1. CDR3 bases: TGTGCCAGCAGTTCTAGACAGGGTGGATCTAGTTACACCTTC. Translation gives CASSSRQGGSSYTF.